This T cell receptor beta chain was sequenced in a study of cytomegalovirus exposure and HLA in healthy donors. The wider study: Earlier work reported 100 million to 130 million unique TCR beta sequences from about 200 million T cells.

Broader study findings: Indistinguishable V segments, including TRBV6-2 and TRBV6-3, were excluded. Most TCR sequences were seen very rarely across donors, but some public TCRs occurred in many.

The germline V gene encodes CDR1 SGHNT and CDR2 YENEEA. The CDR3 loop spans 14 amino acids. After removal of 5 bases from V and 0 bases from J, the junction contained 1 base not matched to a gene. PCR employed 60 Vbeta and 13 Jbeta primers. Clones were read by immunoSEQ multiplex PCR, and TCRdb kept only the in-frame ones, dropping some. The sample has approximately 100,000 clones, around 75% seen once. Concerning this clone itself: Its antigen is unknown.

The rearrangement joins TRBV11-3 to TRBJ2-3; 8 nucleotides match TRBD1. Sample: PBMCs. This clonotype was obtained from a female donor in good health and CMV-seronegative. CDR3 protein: CASSQGASTDTQYF. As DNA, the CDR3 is TGTGCCAGCAGCCAGGGGGCGAGCACAGATACGCAGTATTTT.